Listed below are T cell receptor beta chains from one sample, sequenced in a study of shared clonotypes between healthy human individuals. Using immunoSEQ multiplex PCR, the repertoire was profiled, and TCRdb retains in-frame clones only, with some absent. The sample consists of some 2.1 million clones, roughly 94% of them appearing once. The material sequenced was naive CD4+ T cells sorted from blood. These receptors were taken from a man younger than 30 in good health. Both conserved end residues are part of each CDR3. D genes are given only for firm matches. Clone size, where shown, is once, few, many, or a class for clones that have expanded.

>-|TRBJ2-3|-|TRBV2
TGTGCCAGCAGTGTTAACAGGGCGCAAGATACGCAGTATTTT
CASSVNRAQDTQYF
>-|TRBJ1-5|-|TRBV15
TGTGCCACCAGCAGAGTAGGAAATCAGCCCCAGCATTTT
CATSRVGNQPQHF
>TRBD1|TRBJ1-6|-|TRBV18
TGTGCCAGCTCGCTCGACAGGGGCTCACCCCTCCACTTT
CASSLDRGSPLHF
>-|TRBJ2-3|-|TRBV6-5
TGTGCCAGCAGTTACATGGAATACACAGATACGCAGTATTTT
CASSYMEYTDTQYF
>TRBD2|TRBJ2-1|-|TRBV19
TGTGCCAGTAGTGCCGGACTAGGAAAAAGGGATGAGCAGTTCTTC
CASSAGLGKRDEQFF
>-|TRBJ1-2|-|TRBV30
TGTGCCTGGAGTGATAGGGGGGACTATGGCTACACCTTC
CAWSDRGDYGYTF
>-|TRBJ2-5|-|TRBV6-6
TGTGCCAGCAGCCGTGGAGGGCGACTGGGGGAGACCCAGTACTTC
CASSRGGRLGETQYF
>TRBD1|TRBJ1-5|few|TRBV15
TGTGCCACCAGCATAGGACAGGGTAATCAGCCCCAGCATTTT
CATSIGQGNQPQHF
>-|TRBJ1-2|-|TRBV13
TGTGCCAGCAGCCCGAGACCCGGGGATAGCTATGGCTACACCTTC
CASSPRPGDSYGYTF
>-|TRBJ2-3|-|TRBV5-6
TGTGCCAGCAGCGAGCGGATCGGCACAGATACGCAGTATTTT
CASSERIGTDTQYF
>-|TRBJ2-7|-|TRBV7-8
TGTGCCAGCAGCTTAGAGGGAAGCTCCTACGAGCAGTACTTC
CASSLEGSSYEQYF
>TRBD2|TRBJ2-7|-|TRBV30
TGTGCCTGGAGTACTATAGCGGGAGGGCCTCGGGGGGACTACGAGCAGTACTTC
CAWSTIAGGPRGDYEQYF
>TRBD2|TRBJ2-5|-|TRBV15
TGTGCCACCAGCAGAGAGGGGACTAGTCACCAAGAGACCCAGTACTTC
CATSREGTSHQETQYF
>TRBD2|TRBJ2-2|-|TRBV30
TGTGCCTGGAGCCGAAGAGCGGGGGCCCGAGAGGAGCTGTTTTTT
CAWSRRAGAREELFF
>-|TRBJ1-1|-|TRBV2
TGTGCCAGCAGTGTAATAGAAGAGAACACTGAAGCTTTCTTT
CASSVIEENTEAFF
>-|TRBJ2-7|-|TRBV2
TGTGCCAGCACAATACCCGATGGACAGACGCGAGGCGAGCAGTACTTC
CASTIPDGQTRGEQYF
>-|TRBJ2-7|-|TRBV7-2
TGTGCCAGCACCAACCAGGCCTACGAGCAGTACTTC
CASTNQAYEQYF
>-|TRBJ2-3|-|TRBV11-2
TGTGCCAGCAGCCCGTTAGCGAACCCCGACTTGGGGTATTTT
CASSPLANPDLGYF
>-|TRBJ2-1|-|TRBV18
TGTGCCAGCTCCCCCCAGGGGTTGAGAAATGAGCAGTTCTTC
CASSPQGLRNEQFF
>TRBD2|TRBJ2-1|-|TRBV18
TGTGCCAGCTCACCCCTAGCGGGAGGGCAGGACAATGAGCAGTTCTTC
CASSPLAGGQDNEQFF
>-|TRBJ1-1|-|TRBV7-2
TGTGCCAGCAGCCCAGAGACCTACAGCACTGAAGCTTTCTTT
CASSPETYSTEAFF
>-|TRBJ2-1|-|TRBV9
TGTGCCAGCAGCCTTAGCGGCGTATACAATGAGCAGTTCTTC
CASSLSGVYNEQFF
>-|TRBJ2-3|few|TRBV5-1
TGCGCCAGCAGCTTGGATGGGGCTAGCACAGATACGCAGTATTTT
CASSLDGASTDTQYF
>-|TRBJ2-7|-|TRBV18
TGTGCCAGCTCACCACCAGGGACCAACTACGAGCAGTACTTC
CASSPPGTNYEQYF
>-|TRBJ2-5|-|TRBV6-6
TGTGCCAGCAGTTCCCCCTGGGACATCCAAGAGACCCAGTACTTC
CASSSPWDIQETQYF
>-|TRBJ1-1|-|TRBV2
TGTGCCAGCACCCAAGTGCAGGCGTACACTGAAGCTTTCTTT
CASTQVQAYTEAFF
>TRBD1|TRBJ2-7|-|TRBV7-2
TGTGCCAGCGGCCGGGACAGGGGGCACTACGAGCAGTACTTC
CASGRDRGHYEQYF
>-|TRBJ2-5|-|TRBV7-2
TGTGCCAGCAGCCGTGCTTGGGGTCAAGAGACCCAGTACTTC
CASSRAWGQETQYF
>TRBD1|TRBJ2-2|-|TRBV4-1
TGCGCCAGCAACCCCTTCGGACAGGGGGGAACCGGGGAGCTGTTTTTT
CASNPFGQGGTGELFF
>TRBD1|TRBJ1-2|-|TRBV6-5
TGTGCCAGCAGCCGGGAAGGGACAGGATTTTATGGCTACACCTTC
CASSREGTGFYGYTF
>TRBD1|TRBJ2-5|-|TRBV5-1
TGCGCCAGCAGCTTGACCGGGACAGGGGATTATGAGACCCAGTACTTC
CASSLTGTGDYETQYF
>TRBD1|TRBJ2-4|-|TRBV6-5
TGTGCCAGCAGTTACAGAGACAGGGGGGCCAAAAACATTCAGTACTTC
CASSYRDRGAKNIQYF
>-|TRBJ2-2|-|TRBV25-1
TGTGCCAGCAGCGAGTGGAGGGTGAACACCGGGGAGCTGTTTTTT
CASSEWRVNTGELFF
>TRBD2|TRBJ2-7|-|TRBV27
TGTGCCAGCAGTTCAGGGACTAGGACCTACGAGCAGTACTTC
CASSSGTRTYEQYF
>-|TRBJ1-1|-|TRBV19
TGTGCCACCGAACCAACCAGGGGCCGGAACACTGAAGCTTTCTTT
CATEPTRGRNTEAFF
>-|TRBJ2-5|-|TRBV6-1
TGTGCCAGCTCTAACCGGGGGGCCCGCCAAGAGACCCAGTACTTC
CASSNRGARQETQYF
>TRBD2|TRBJ2-7|-|TRBV11-2
TGTGCCAGCAGCCCACCAGCGGGATACTCCTACGAGCAGTACTTC
CASSPPAGYSYEQYF
>-|TRBJ1-1|-|TRBV7-9
TGTGCCAGCAGCTTATTAATTAGGGGACAAAGAATGAACACTGAAGCTTTCTTT
CASSLLIRGQRMNTEAFF
>-|TRBJ2-3|-|TRBV19
TGTGCCACCGGGGCACTACCAGATACGCAGTATTTT
CATGALPDTQYF